These T cell receptor beta chains were read from a single sample in a study of cytomegalovirus exposure and HLA in healthy donors. Profiled with immunoSEQ multiplex PCR; TCRdb holds only in-frame clones, not every one. Among 100,000 to 150,000 clones listed, around 77% were seen once. The sample taken for sequencing was PBMCs. These receptors originate from a woman between 40 and 55 years old in good health and CMV-seropositive. Each CDR3 is given with its conserved first and last residue. D genes are given only for firm matches. Expanded clones are given a class, and other clones once, few, many or no size at all.

TGTGCCAGCAGTGAATGGGGAGGTGAAGCTTTCTTT	CASSEWGGEAFF	.	few	TRBV25-1	TRBJ1-1	12
TGTGCCAGCAGTGCCAGAGCCTCGGACAGGGCTGGCTACACCTTC	CASSARASDRAGYTF	TRBD1	.	TRBV2	TRBJ1-2	15
TGTGCCAGCAGCTTAGCAGAAAAAGCTTTCTTT	CASSLAEKAFF	.	.	TRBV13	TRBJ1-1	11
TGTGCCAGCAGTTACCAGGGCTACGAGCAGTACTTC	CASSYQGYEQYF	.	.	TRBV28	TRBJ2-7	12
TGTGCCAGCAGTTTCGGACTAGCGGGAAACGAGCAGTACTTC	CASSFGLAGNEQYF	TRBD2	.	TRBV11-1	TRBJ2-7	14
TGTGCCAGTAGAACAGGGGGCCGGACCGGGGAGCTGTTTTTT	CASRTGGRTGELFF	TRBD1	.	TRBV19	TRBJ2-2	14
TGTGCCAGCACTCCGCGGGGGCCGAAAGACTATGGCTACACCTTC	CASTPRGPKDYGYTF	.	.	TRBV11-2	TRBJ1-2	15
TGTGCCAGCAGCGCCTACCCGGGACAGGGCTATGGCTACACCTTC	CASSAYPGQGYGYTF	TRBD1	.	TRBV5-4	TRBJ1-2	15
TGCGCCAGCAGCCCATACCCGGGACTCCCCTACGAGCAGTACTTC	CASSPYPGLPYEQYF	.	few	TRBV4-3	TRBJ2-7	15
TGTGCCAGCACCCCCCAGGGGGACTACGAGCAGTACTTC	CASTPQGDYEQYF	TRBD1	.	TRBV28	TRBJ2-7	13
TGTGCCAGCAGCCCCCGGGGCACCGGGGAGCTGTTTTTT	CASSPRGTGELFF	.	.	TRBV11-3	TRBJ2-2	13
TGTGCCATCAGTGAAACAGGGGACCGGGAGACCCAGTACTTC	CAISETGDRETQYF	TRBD1	.	TRBV10-3	TRBJ2-5	14
TGCGCCAGCCGCCGACAGGGGGCTGACGGGGAGCTGTTTTTT	CASRRQGADGELFF	TRBD1	.	TRBV5-1	TRBJ2-2	14
TGCAGCGTTCAACCGGGACTAGCCGGTCGGAACATTCAGTACTTC	CSVQPGLAGRNIQYF	TRBD2	.	TRBV29-1	TRBJ2-4	15
TGTGCCAGCAGCTTCGAGGGGACAGGGCACGAAAAACTGTTTTTT	CASSFEGTGHEKLFF	TRBD1	.	TRBV5-6	TRBJ1-4	15
TGTGCCAGCAGCCCACGTTCCAGGGTCGATCAGCCCCAGCATTTT	CASSPRSRVDQPQHF	.	.	TRBV6-6	TRBJ1-5	15
TGTGCCAGCAGCCCGGGACAAATAAGGACTGAAGCTTTCTTT	CASSPGQIRTEAFF	.	few	TRBV5-6	TRBJ1-1	14
TGTGCCAGCAGCTTCGGCCTCAACGACAGGGTCGGGCTAAGCAATCAGCCCCAGCATTTT	CASSFGLNDRVGLSNQPQHF	TRBD1	.	TRBV5-4	TRBJ1-5	20
TGTGCTAGTGGCCAAGGACAGGGGGTTTCACCCCTCCACTTT	CASGQGQGVSPLHF	TRBD1	.	TRBV12-5	TRBJ1-6	14
TGTGCCAGCAGTTTAGTATGGACTAGCGGGATTGGGGAGGAGACCCAGTACTTC	CASSLVWTSGIGEETQYF	TRBD2	.	TRBV27	TRBJ2-5	18
TGTGTCAGCATCCCCTGGGGCAGCCTAAACAATAACTATGGCTACACCTTC	CVSIPWGSLNNNYGYTF	.	.	TRBV28	TRBJ1-2	17
TGTGCCAGCAGTGATGGGTTAGCCACAGATACGCAGTATTTT	CASSDGLATDTQYF	.	.	TRBV2	TRBJ2-3	14
TGTGCCTGGAGTCTTAGCGGGCCCACCGGGGAGCTGTTTTTT	CAWSLSGPTGELFF	TRBD2	.	TRBV30	TRBJ2-2	14
TGTGCCATCAGTGGGGACAGGGGAAGTAAACTGTTTTTT	CAISGDRGSKLFF	TRBD1	once	TRBV10-3	TRBJ1-4	13
TGTGCCAGCAGCCAAGATCAGGGGCCGGACACTGAAGCTTTCTTT	CASSQDQGPDTEAFF	.	.	TRBV4-2	TRBJ1-1	15
TGTGCCAGCAGCTTATCTTGGACAGGGAGGTACGAGCAGTACTTC	CASSLSWTGRYEQYF	TRBD1	.	TRBV7-2	TRBJ2-7	15
TGCGCCAGCAGCTTAGAGGGTTGGGAGACCCAGTACTTC	CASSLEGWETQYF	.	.	TRBV5-1	TRBJ2-5	13
TGTGCCAGCAGCTTGCGGGCGGGGACAGGGGGTTACGAGCAGTACTTC	CASSLRAGTGGYEQYF	TRBD1	few	TRBV5-5	TRBJ2-7	16
TGTGCCAGCAGCTTGTTTTTACAGGAGACCCAGTACTTC	CASSLFLQETQYF	.	.	TRBV5-4	TRBJ2-5	13
TGTGCCAGCAGCCCCAATCTAGCGGTTCACAATGAGCAGTTCTTC	CASSPNLAVHNEQFF	TRBD2	.	TRBV9	TRBJ2-1	15
TGCGCCAGCAGCTTTCCGACAGGCGCAGATACGCAGTATTTT	CASSFPTGADTQYF	.	few	TRBV5-1	TRBJ2-3	14
TGTGCCTCCGAACAGGGAGTCTATGGCTACACCTTC	CASEQGVYGYTF	.	.	TRBV30	TRBJ1-2	12
TGTGCCTGGAACAGGGGGCCATTGGAAGGCACCATATATTTT	CAWNRGPLEGTIYF	TRBD1	.	TRBV30	TRBJ1-3	14
TGCGCCAGCAGCTTGGAACAGACGACTGAAGCTTTCTTT	CASSLEQTTEAFF	.	.	TRBV5-1	TRBJ1-1	13
TGTGCCAGCAGCTTAGGGGAGACTATTTTTACTGAGGCCAACGTCCTGACTTTC	CASSLGETIFTEANVLTF	.	.	TRBV11-1	TRBJ2-6	18
TGTGCCTGTATAGGACAGGGGTACGAGCAGTACTTC	CACIGQGYEQYF	TRBD1	.	TRBV30	TRBJ2-7	12
TGTGCCAGCCGCCCCCAGGGGTTAGATACGCAGTATTTT	CASRPQGLDTQYF	.	.	TRBV27	TRBJ2-3	13
TGTGCCAGCAGCTCCCCCGGGACTAGCGCCTCGAGAGGGAGAGATACGCAGTATTTT	CASSSPGTSASRGRDTQYF	TRBD2	.	TRBV7-2	TRBJ2-3	19
TGCGCCAGCAGCCAAGTGGGGCAGAAGCGCGAAAAACTGTTTTTT	CASSQVGQKREKLFF	.	.	TRBV4-1	TRBJ1-4	15
TGCGCCAGCAGCCCCCGGACAGGGGGCGGCCCAATGCAGTACTTC	CASSPRTGGGPMQYF	TRBD1	.	TRBV5-1	TRBJ2-7	15
TGTGCCAGCAGTGAGAGCAGGGTGGGCACAGATACGCAGTATTTT	CASSESRVGTDTQYF	.	.	TRBV2	TRBJ2-3	15
TGTGCCAGCAGCCCCTATGACCGGAGCGGAAACACCATATATTTT	CASSPYDRSGNTIYF	.	few	TRBV14	TRBJ1-3	15
TGTGCCGTTTTTATTCACAGGGAGGGATATCAGCCCCAGCATTTT	CAVFIHREGYQPQHF	.	once	TRBV5-4	TRBJ1-5	15
TGTGCCACCAGCAGAGGCGGGACAGAGGGGAGGGGCTACACCTTC	CATSRGGTEGRGYTF	TRBD1	.	TRBV15	TRBJ1-2	15
TGTGCCAGCAGTCCCGCGTTTAACTATGGCTACACCTTC	CASSPAFNYGYTF	.	few	TRBV2	TRBJ1-2	13
TGCGCCAGCAGCCTACGGACAGATAGCACAGATACGCAGTATTTT	CASSLRTDSTDTQYF	.	.	TRBV5-1	TRBJ2-3	15
TGTGCCAGCACTAAACTCGGGTCCTACGAGCAGTACTTC	CASTKLGSYEQYF	.	.	TRBV6-5	TRBJ2-7	13
TGTGCCAGCCGATTCCGGGACACCTCCTACGAGCAGTACTTC	CASRFRDTSYEQYF	.	.	TRBV2	TRBJ2-7	14
TGTGCCAGCAGAGCGACTAGCGGGAGATCCCACGAGCAGTACTTC	CASRATSGRSHEQYF	TRBD2	once	TRBV2	TRBJ2-7	15
TGTGCCATCAGTGACACAAACACCGGGGAGCTGTTTTTT	CAISDTNTGELFF	.	.	TRBV10-3	TRBJ2-2	13
TGTGCCAGCAGCTTGGTAGCGGGACCCGACAATGAGCAGTTCTTC	CASSLVAGPDNEQFF	TRBD2	.	TRBV5-4	TRBJ2-1	15
TGTGCCATCAGTGAGTCGGACTACCTAGCGGGAGGGCGTACCGGGGAGCTGTTTTTT	CAISESDYLAGGRTGELFF	TRBD2	.	TRBV10-3	TRBJ2-2	19
TGTGCCAGCAGCACGGGACAGGACGGCACTGAAGCTTTCTTT	CASSTGQDGTEAFF	TRBD1	.	TRBV7-9	TRBJ1-1	14
TGTGCCAGCAGTGGCGACAGTGGGTCCTACAATGAGCAGTTCTTC	CASSGDSGSYNEQFF	.	few	TRBV6-1	TRBJ2-1	15
TGTGCCAGCGAAGAGCAGGGGCAGGCCGGGGAGCTGTTTTTT	CASEEQGQAGELFF	.	.	TRBV2	TRBJ2-2	14